These T cell receptor beta chains were read from a single sample in a study of cytomegalovirus exposure and HLA in healthy donors. Using immunoSEQ multiplex PCR, the repertoire was profiled, and TCRdb retains in-frame clones only, with some absent. The repertoire table contains under 150,000 clones. The sequencing input was PBMCs. The receptors shown here come from a woman between 35 and 50 years old in good health and CMV-seronegative. CDR3s include the opening cysteine and the closing phenylalanine or tryptophan. Each record gives: CDR3 protein, CDR3 DNA, J gene, D gene, V gene. The D gene is left open where the match is weak.

cdr3_aa: CASSAGVTSGGWTDTQYF
cdr3_nt: TGTGCCAGCAGCGCTGGCGTGACTAGCGGGGGATGGACAGATACGCAGTATTTT
j_call: TRBJ2-3
d_call: TRBD2
v_call: TRBV9

cdr3_aa: CASSLQGTGTSPLHF
cdr3_nt: TGTGCCAGCTCACTCCAGGGGACGGGGACTTCACCCCTCCACTTT
j_call: TRBJ1-6
d_call: .
v_call: TRBV18

cdr3_aa: CASSIYPFSGNTIYF
cdr3_nt: TGTGCCAGTAGTATCTATCCCTTCTCTGGAAACACCATATATTTT
j_call: TRBJ1-3
d_call: .
v_call: TRBV19

cdr3_aa: CASRSGTAANTGELFF
cdr3_nt: TGTGCCAGCAGGAGTGGGACAGCAGCCAACACCGGGGAGCTGTTTTTT
j_call: TRBJ2-2
d_call: TRBD1
v_call: TRBV5-8

cdr3_aa: CASSYIQGNPYEQYF
cdr3_nt: TGTGCCAGCAGTTACATTCAGGGGAACCCCTACGAGCAGTACTTC
j_call: TRBJ2-7
d_call: .
v_call: TRBV6-5

cdr3_aa: CASSLGQGRSSSYGYTF
cdr3_nt: TGTGCCAGCTCACTAGGACAGGGGAGATCGAGTAGCTATGGCTACACCTTC
j_call: TRBJ1-2
d_call: TRBD1
v_call: TRBV18

cdr3_aa: CASSPLDNFLVGGANVLTF
cdr3_nt: TGTGCCAGCTCACCACTTGACAATTTCTTGGTTGGCGGGGCCAACGTCCTGACTTTC
j_call: TRBJ2-6
d_call: .
v_call: TRBV18

cdr3_aa: CASSILTENTEAFF
cdr3_nt: TGTGCCAGTAGTATTCTGACAGAGAACACTGAAGCTTTCTTT
j_call: TRBJ1-1
d_call: .
v_call: TRBV19

cdr3_aa: CASSRGGGGNQPQHF
cdr3_nt: TGTGCCAGCAGCAGGGGTGGGGGGGGGAATCAGCCCCAGCATTTT
j_call: TRBJ1-5
d_call: .
v_call: TRBV5-6

cdr3_aa: CASSYGTGASNQPQHF
cdr3_nt: TGTGCCAGCAGCTATGGGACAGGGGCTAGCAATCAGCCCCAGCATTTT
j_call: TRBJ1-5
d_call: TRBD1
v_call: TRBV7-9

cdr3_aa: CASSPTRRLAKNIQYF
cdr3_nt: TGTGCCAGCAGCCCTACGCGCCGTCTAGCCAAAAACATTCAGTACTTC
j_call: TRBJ2-4
d_call: .
v_call: TRBV28

cdr3_aa: CASSLSPGGFEQYF
cdr3_nt: TGTGCCAGCAGTTTATCGCCAGGGGGCTTTGAGCAGTACTTC
j_call: TRBJ2-5
d_call: TRBD1
v_call: TRBV27

cdr3_aa: CVSRRGQVDYGYTF
cdr3_nt: TGTGTCAGCAGACGGGGACAGGTTGATTATGGCTACACCTTC
j_call: TRBJ1-2
d_call: TRBD1
v_call: TRBV11-2

cdr3_aa: CASSRQGSYEQYF
cdr3_nt: TGTGCCAGCAGCAGACAGGGCTCCTACGAGCAGTACTTC
j_call: TRBJ2-7
d_call: TRBD1
v_call: TRBV5-5

cdr3_aa: CASNAGRREYTF
cdr3_nt: TGTGCCAGCAACGCAGGGCGCCGGGAGTACACCTTC
j_call: TRBJ1-2
d_call: .
v_call: TRBV6-5

cdr3_aa: CASSFSGSDTGELFF
cdr3_nt: TGTGCCAGCAGCTTTAGCGGGAGCGACACCGGGGAGCTGTTTTTT
j_call: TRBJ2-2
d_call: TRBD2
v_call: TRBV7-3

cdr3_aa: CASSTGFDQPQHF
cdr3_nt: TGCGCCAGCAGCACGGGATTTGATCAGCCCCAGCATTTT
j_call: TRBJ1-5
d_call: .
v_call: TRBV10-2

cdr3_aa: CASSESIAGELFF
cdr3_nt: TGTGCCAGCAGTGAAAGTATAGCCGGGGAGCTGTTTTTT
j_call: TRBJ2-2
d_call: .
v_call: TRBV2

cdr3_aa: CATWDRGDQPQHF
cdr3_nt: TGTGCCACCTGGGACAGGGGGGATCAGCCCCAGCATTTT
j_call: TRBJ1-5
d_call: TRBD1
v_call: TRBV5-4

cdr3_aa: CASGGGNNGEKLFF
cdr3_nt: TGCGCCAGCGGGGGGGGTAACAATGGCGAAAAACTGTTTTTT
j_call: TRBJ1-4
d_call: .
v_call: TRBV5-1

cdr3_aa: CASSSLAAGEQFF
cdr3_nt: TGCGCCAGCAGCTCCCTAGCGGCCGGCGAGCAGTTCTTC
j_call: TRBJ2-1
d_call: TRBD2
v_call: TRBV5-1

cdr3_aa: CASRATGSNTEAFF
cdr3_nt: TGTGCCAGCAGGGCCACAGGGAGCAACACTGAAGCTTTCTTT
j_call: TRBJ1-1
d_call: .
v_call: TRBV2

cdr3_aa: CASSVEEGQVGDTQYF
cdr3_nt: TGTGCCAGCAGCGTAGAGGAAGGACAGGTGGGGGATACGCAGTATTTT
j_call: TRBJ2-3
d_call: TRBD1
v_call: TRBV9

cdr3_aa: CASSLSGGGDTQYF
cdr3_nt: TGTGCCAGCAGCTTGAGTGGGGGGGGAGATACGCAGTATTTT
j_call: TRBJ2-3
d_call: TRBD2
v_call: TRBV5-4

cdr3_aa: CAYWSLPRGYTF
cdr3_nt: TGTGCCTATTGGAGCCTTCCACGAGGCTACACCTTC
j_call: TRBJ1-2
d_call: .
v_call: TRBV28